This TCR beta chain derives from a study of blood T cell repertoires in COVID-19 (dated by TCRdb to the early 2020s). Concerning the study at large: Samples covering the acute and convalescent phases of COVID-19 were provided by collaborators in the United States, Italy and Spain. The prospective study material was composed of cDNA or gDNA derived from T cells, B-cell-depleted T cells, or PBMCs. The dataset comprised deeply sampled blood TCRbeta repertoires from subjects exposed to, actively infected with, or recovered from COVID-19. The repertoires were made available in a free public database intended to serve as a resource for research on the immune response to SARS-CoV-2. Samples came from the ongoing ImmuneRACE study (first 160 participants) plus 1,254 subjects from 6 global collaborators. The sample metadata nearly always contained a de-identified subject ID, COVID-19 status, age in years and sex. HLA class I and class II types, where available, came from metadata supplied by the sample provider rather than from assay-based typing.

Here V drops 1 base and J drops 6 bases, and the junction holds 10 bases not matched to any gene. CDR1 and CDR2 (SGHKS, YYEKEE) derive from the germline V gene (reference sequence). Counted from cysteine to phenylalanine, this CDR3 has 15 amino acids. The DNA shown is the 45-base CDR3, in frame from base 1. Participants in the prospective study were enrolled through a virtual design, were aged roughly 18 to 90 years, and lived in approximately 25 United States geographic areas. In the prospective study, participants were assigned to cohorts based on the clinical history participants reported in a screening survey and a study questionnaire. Recovered participants in ImmuneRACE Cohort 3 were defined by two consecutive negative NP/OP PCR tests, clearance by a healthcare professional, or resolution of symptoms. Mobile phlebotomists in the prospective study collected whole blood, serum and a nasopharyngeal or oropharyngeal swab from every participant. Prospective study participants could optionally give additional blood draws and questionnaires over an approximately 2-month period. Prospective study blood samples were shipped either frozen or at room temperature before DNA extraction.

The immunoSEQ Assay, a bias-controlled multiplex PCR, was used to amplify TCRbeta CDR3 regions from genomic DNA. The original pipeline was this. The number of nucleated cells in each sample was estimated from the amplification of reference gene primers within the assay. To quantify the absolute abundance of each unique TCRbeta CDR3 rearrangement, sequence reads were collapsed and filtered. For each sample, productive Simpson clonality was calculated as the square root of Simpson's diversity index over productive rearrangements. TCRdb obtained this table from immuneACCESS and retained in-frame rearrangements with V and J assigned. These tables miss some clones; where compared with another copy, unresolved V genes account for less than half of the shortfall, and the remainder is unexplained. V and J calls plus clone size are reproduced from that table; the DNA served to infer D and trimming. The sample yields some 420,000 clones; roughly nine tenths were counted once. The biggest ten clones account for 1.1% of the sample.

To note about this clone: This clone's antigen is unknown. No base-level quality is on record; no much larger clone is a single base apart.

Here is what the overall study found, with its caveats: Clinical and demographic metadata were provided uncurated, with the amount varying by source and participant.

This sequence uses TRBV5-5 and TRBJ2-7; TRBD1 agrees with 7 junctional bases. Material for sequencing was PBMCs or T cells enriched from blood (not recorded which). The clonotype comes from a young man who had recovered from COVID-19. The CDR3 protein is CASSLPRGFGVEQYF. The bases read TGTGCCAGCAGCTTGCCCAGGGGGTTCGGGGTCGAGCAGTACTTC.